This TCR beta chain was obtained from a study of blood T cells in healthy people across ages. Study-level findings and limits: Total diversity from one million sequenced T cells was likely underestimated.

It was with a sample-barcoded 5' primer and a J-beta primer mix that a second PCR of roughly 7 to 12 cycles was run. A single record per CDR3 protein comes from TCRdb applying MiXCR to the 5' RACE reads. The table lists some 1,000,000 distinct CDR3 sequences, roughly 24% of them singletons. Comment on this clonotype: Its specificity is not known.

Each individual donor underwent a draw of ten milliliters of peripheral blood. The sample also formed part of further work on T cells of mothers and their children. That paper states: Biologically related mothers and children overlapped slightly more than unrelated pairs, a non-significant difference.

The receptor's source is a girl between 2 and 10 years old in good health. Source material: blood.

CDR3 loop: CSVVVGGELFF. CDR3 nucleotide sequence: TGCAGCGTTGTGGTGGGTGGGGAGCTGTTTTTT. This chain uses TRBV29-1 with TRBJ2-2; no clear D gene. Germline-derived CDR1 and CDR2 are SQVTM and ANQGSEA. Trimming took 4 bases from V and 8 from J, leaving 8 bases between them. This CDR3 contains 11 residues.